These 27 T cell receptor beta chains originate from one sample sequenced in a study of blood T cell repertoires in COVID-19. The table came from immunoSEQ multiplex PCR; TCRdb's copy has only in-frame clones and leaves some out. The sample includes some 200,000 clones, 84% of them seen just once. The sample comprised peripheral blood. The receptor source for this set is a man aged 25-45 years with active or convalescent COVID-19.

J is TRBJ1-2 and V is TRBV30, with D perhaps TRBD1 (6 bases). Deletions cut 3 bases from V and 6 bases from J, with 17 bases between. The CDR3 is made up of 14 amino acids. Germline lookup yields CDR1 GTSNPN and CDR2 SVGIG (reference sequence). CDR3 amino acids: CAWRTIQGWNGYTF. Written as DNA, the CDR3 is TGTGCCTGGAGGACCATACAGGGTTGGAATGGCTACACCTTC.

This chain uses TRBV12-3 or TRBV12-4 with TRBJ1-2; 8 bases agree with TRBD1. The CDR3 totals 13 residues. With V trimmed by 3 bases and J by 6 bases, 3 bases remained unmatched. The CDR3 here is CASSFLTGDGYTF. CDR3 bases: TGTGCCAGCAGTTTCTTGACAGGGGATGGCTACACCTTC.

The V call is TRBV4-1, the J call TRBJ2-6; possibly TRBD1 for D (5 bases). Germline values: CDR1 MGHRA, CDR2 YSYEKL. V dropped 1 base and J dropped 0 bases, with 16 bases sitting between them. The CDR3 length is 19 residues. The CDR3 bases are TGCGCCAGCAGCCAAGCGAGGACACTTCAGAGCTCTGGGGCCAACGTCCTGACTTTC. This sequence encodes CASSQARTLQSSGANVLTF.

The V and J genes are TRBV7-9 and TRBJ1-6; D remains unclear. The V end was cut by 2 bases, the J end by 7 bases, with 9 bases between. In germline, CDR1 is SEHNR, CDR2 FQNEAQ (reference sequence). This CDR3 is built from 14 residues. The CDR3 loop is CASSLLAVNSPLHF. The CDR3 DNA sequence: TGTGCCAGCAGCTTATTGGCGGTAAATTCACCCCTCCACTTT.

CDR3 residues: CASSPTQGQKGNTIYF. The CDR3, as DNA: TGTGCCAGCTCACCAACCCAGGGACAGAAGGGAAACACCATATATTTT. This chain connects TRBV18 to TRBJ1-3; 7 positions match TRBD1. The V segment lost 2 bases and the J segment 4 bases; nucleotides outside the gene matches: 8. Germline assignment: CDR1 KGHSH and CDR2 LQKENI. This CDR3 comprises 16 residues.

The rearrangement uses TRBV6-5 and TRBJ1-2, with D unresolved. This CDR3 has 12 amino acids. Germline CDR1 reads MNHEY; CDR2 reads SVGAGI. The V end was cut by 9 bases, the J end by 4 bases, with 12 bases between. This CDR3 is CASTRGGYGYTF. The DNA for the CDR3 is TGTGCCAGTACGCGGGGAGGCTATGGCTACACCTTC.

This clone showed up just once. The chain has TRBV19 and TRBJ2-1; 13 bases map to TRBD2. The ends lost 4 bases at V and 4 bases at J; junction bases unmatched: 7. Germline values: CDR1 LNHDA, CDR2 SQIVND (reference sequence). This CDR3 comprises 17 residues. The chain's CDR3 is CASSRQTSGRTYNEQFF. CDR3 sequence (DNA): TGTGCCAGTAGTAGACAGACTAGCGGGAGGACTTACAATGAGCAGTTCTTC.

J is TRBJ2-1 and V is TRBV7-2; tentative D call: TRBD2 (7 bases). Germline-derived CDR1 and CDR2 are SGHTA and FQGNSA. V gave up 3 bases and J gave up 4 bases, with 16 bases separating them. This CDR3 has 16 residues. CDR3 in amino acids: CASSFALGGGYNEQFF. CDR3 bases: TGTGCCAGCAGCTTTGCTTTAGGGGGGGGATACAATGAGCAGTTCTTC.

The rearrangement joins TRBV6-5 to TRBJ1-2; 7 nucleotides line up with TRBD1. Per germline, CDR1 MNHEY and CDR2 SVGAGI. After removal of 0 bases from V and 6 bases from J, the junction contained 7 bases not matched to a gene. The CDR3 is made up of 15 amino acids. The CDR3, as DNA: TGTGCCAGCAGTTACTCGCCAGGGGGAAAAGATGGCTACACCTTC. Protein sequence: CASSYSPGGKDGYTF.

This clone was seen a few times. Here the CDR3 reads CASSLSGLSGEQYV. The CDR3 DNA follows: TGTGCCAGCAGTTTATCCGGGTTGAGCGGCGAGCAGTACGTC. This chain uses TRBV27 with TRBJ2-7; D might be TRBD2 (5 bases). This CDR3 contains 14 residues. V was clipped by 0 bases and J by 6 bases, with 12 bases between them. Germline CDR1 is MNHEY and CDR2 is SMNVEV (reference sequence).

The chain carries TRBV19 and TRBJ1-2; D gene ambiguous. The CDR3 covers 15 residues. Per the germline V gene, CDR1 is LNHDA and CDR2 is SQIVND (reference sequence). Deletions cut 9 bases from V and 3 bases from J, with 20 bases between. CDR3 amino acids: CASLGSTGYYYGYTF. The CDR3 nucleotides read TGTGCCAGCCTGGGCTCGACCGGTTATTACTATGGCTACACCTTC.

The chain has TRBV3-1 (or the pseudogene TRBV3-2) and TRBJ2-3; 11 bases line up with TRBD2. The CDR3 runs to 15 residues. Trimming took 1 base from V and 6 from J; bases not matched to a gene: 3. Per the germline V gene, CDR1 is LGHDT and CDR2 is YNNKEL (reference sequence). The CDR3 protein is CASSQVAGGPDTQYF. DNA for the CDR3: TGTGCCAGCAGCCAAGTAGCGGGAGGGCCGGATACGCAGTATTTT.

V usage is TRBV6-1 and J usage is TRBJ2-7, with D unclear. CDR1 and CDR2 from the germline V gene are MNHNS and SASEGT. The CDR3 consists of 15 residues. V was cut by 5 bases and J by 3 bases, with 17 bases left in between. The CDR3 DNA sequence: TGTGCCAGCAGTATATCCTCAGCGAACTACTACGAGCAGTACGTC. Translated, it gives CASSISSANYYEQYV.

This clone was detected only a few times. V is TRBV6-5 and J is TRBJ2-7; 8 nucleotides line up with TRBD1. The V segment lost 6 bases and the J segment 3 bases; nucleotides outside the gene matches: 7. This CDR3 spans 14 amino acids. Germline CDR1 is MNHEY and CDR2 is SVGAGI. CDR3 region: CASSLGQDFYEQYF. The CDR3 nucleotides are TGTGCCAGCAGCCTGGGACAGGACTTCTACGAGCAGTACTTC.

In its sample, this clone was seen once. V is TRBV7-2 and J is TRBJ2-3; 10 bases fit TRBD2. Per the germline V gene, CDR1 is SGHTA and CDR2 is FQGNSA. This CDR3 comprises 15 residues. V gave up 2 bases and J gave up 4 bases; unmatched junction bases: 3. The CDR3 DNA reads as TGTGCCAGCAGCTTACGGCTAGCGGGAGCAGATACGCAGTATTTT. This codes for CASSLRLAGADTQYF.

The genes are TRBV6-2 or TRBV6-3 and TRBJ2-7; perhaps TRBD2 as D (5 bases). This CDR3 contains 15 residues. The germline CDR1 and CDR2 sequences are MNHEY and SVGEGT. V lost 2 bases and J 5 bases, leaving 16 bases between the germline ends. The CDR3 DNA sequence: TGTGCCAGCAGTTACGTCGGGGAGCCTGCCCACGAGCAGTACTTC. Protein sequence: CASSYVGEPAHEQYF.

This clone has just a few counts. The chain links TRBV2 to TRBJ1-5; D gene uncertain. V lost 2 bases, J lost 3 bases, and 2 bases lay in between. In germline, CDR1 is SNHLY, CDR2 FYNNEI. The CDR3 contains 12 residues. The CDR3 here is CASSEYNQPQHF. For the CDR3, the DNA is TGTGCCAGCAGTGAATACAATCAGCCCCAGCATTTT.

CDR3 bases: TGTGCCAGCAGCTTACAGGGGCCCGGATCTGGAAACACCATATATTTT. Translation gives CASSLQGPGSGNTIYF. This chain uses TRBV7-3 with TRBJ1-3, with D possibly TRBD1 on 6 matching bases. This CDR3 is built from 16 residues. Trimming stripped 2 bases from V and 1 base from J, with 12 bases between. Looked up from germline, CDR1 is SGHTA and CDR2 is FQGTGA.

V and J are TRBV28 and TRBJ2-2; possible D gene TRBD2, 7 bases. Trimming took 6 bases from V and 0 from J, leaving 14 bases between them. This CDR3 spans 16 amino acids. Per germline, CDR1 MDHEN and CDR2 SYDVKM. In DNA, the CDR3 is TGTGCCAGCAGGGGAGGGGGTGGAACGAACACCGGGGAGCTGTTTTTT. Translating gives CASRGGGGTNTGELFF. Filled out from reference TRBV28 and TRBJ2-2, the complete variable domain reads DVKVTQSSRYLVKRTGEKVFLECVQDMDHENMFWYRQDPGLGLRLIYFSYDVKMKEKGDIPEGYSVSREKKERFSLILESASTNQTSMYLCASRGGGGTNTGELFFGEGSRLTVL.

This clone appeared a single time. V gene TRBV11-2 combines with J gene TRBJ1-1, with 7 bases matching TRBD1. The V and J ends lost 4 bases and 1 base, in that order; junction bases with no gene match: 6. CDR1 SGHAT and CDR2 FQNNGV come from the germline V gene. This CDR3 has 15 residues. The CDR3 DNA follows: TGTGCCAGCAGCTGGACAGGCTCCGCGAACACTGAAGCTTTCTTT. Translating it yields CASSWTGSANTEAFF.

V is TRBV6-5 and J is TRBJ1-1; 8 bases map to TRBD1. J gave up 3 bases and V 8 bases, and 11 bases lay outside the gene matches. The V gene's germline CDR1 is MNHEY and CDR2 SVGAGI. The CDR3 extends over 15 amino acids. The CDR3, as DNA: TGTGCCAGCGGACCCACAGGGGGGAGGGACACTGAAGCTTTCTTT. Protein sequence: CASGPTGGRDTEAFF.

In the case of this clone: The same CDR3 also results from other DNA sequences found in this sample. The chain couples TRBV13 to TRBJ2-7; 9 bases are a match to TRBD1. There are 14 residues in the CDR3. Germline V gene data show CDR1 as PRHDT and CDR2 as FYEKMQ (reference sequence). V was pared by 0 bases and J by 5 bases, with 2 bases of the junction left unmatched. The CDR3 is CASSLGQGANEQYV. In DNA, the CDR3 is TGTGCCAGCAGCTTAGGACAGGGGGCAAACGAGCAGTACGTC.

This sequence joins TRBV7-2 and TRBJ1-3; tentative D call: TRBD1 (6 bases). The CDR3 runs to 14 residues. CDR1 is SGHTA and CDR2 is FQGNSA in the germline V gene. With 6 bases removed from V and 4 bases from J, the gap between germline ends came to 13 bases. The CDR3 reads CASRPNRAGNTIYF. DNA for the CDR3: TGTGCCAGCAGACCAAACAGGGCCGGAAACACCATATATTTT. Full variable domain (remainder filled in from reference TRBV7-2 and TRBJ1-3): GAGVSQSPSNKVTEKGKDVELRCDPISGHTALYWYRQSLGQGLEFLIYFQGNSAPDKSGLPSDRFSAERTGGSVSTLTIQRTQQEDSAVYLCASRPNRAGNTIYFGEGSWLTVV.

This clone was seen more than once but under ten times. The chain carries TRBV7-9 and TRBJ2-2, with 8 bases identical to TRBD2. CDR3 length: 17 amino acids. Unmatched junction bases numbered 6, after V lost 0 bases and J lost 3 bases. Germline V lookup: CDR1 SEHNR, CDR2 FQNEAQ (reference sequence). The CDR3 region is CASSLARGGTYTGELFF. Here the CDR3 DNA reads TGTGCCAGCAGCTTAGCACGCGGGGGGACCTACACCGGGGAGCTGTTTTTT.

The chain employs TRBV5-1 and TRBJ1-4; TRBD1 might be the D (6 bases). V was trimmed by 4 bases and J by 8 bases, leaving 15 bases between them. Germline assignment: CDR1 SGHRS and CDR2 YFSETQ. This CDR3 region has 14 residues. The CDR3 nucleotides read TGCGCCAGCAGCCTTACAGGGAGGGAGGAAAAACTGTTTTTT. Amino acid sequence: CASSLTGREEKLFF.

The gene calls are TRBV2 and TRBJ1-1, with 7 bases matching TRBD1. The length of the CDR3 is 16 residues. After removal of 6 bases from V and 4 bases from J, the junction contained 14 bases not matched to a gene. The germline V gene has CDR1 SNHLY and CDR2 FYNNEI. CDR3 nucleotide sequence: TGTGCCAGCAGACCTGACAAGGGGGCGATACCCACTGAAGCTTTCTTT. Translation: CASRPDKGAIPTEAFF. Based on the CDR3 plus reference TRBV2 and TRBJ1-1, the full variable domain is EPEVTQTPSHQVTQMGQEVILRCVPISNHLYFYWYRQILGQKVEFLVSFYNNEISEKSEIFDDQFSVERPDGSNFTLKIRSTKLEDSAMYFCASRPDKGAIPTEAFFGQGTRLTVV.

This clone has only a few counts. The chain combines TRBV19 with TRBJ1-1; 10 bases fit TRBD1. This CDR3 is 17 amino acids long. CDR1 is LNHDA and CDR2 is SQIVND in the germline V gene (reference sequence). Unmatched junction bases numbered 9, after V lost 5 bases and J lost 0 bases. The CDR3 reads CASSLSTGGLLNTEAFF. In DNA form, the CDR3 reads TGTGCCAGTAGTTTGTCGACAGGGGGCCTCCTGAACACTGAAGCTTTCTTT.